This T cell receptor beta chain was captured in a study of graft-versus-host responses after intestinal transplantation. Background on the study: As for transplant type, recipients had multivisceral, liver-intestinal, or isolated intestinal grafts. Recipients uniformly received anti-thymocyte globulin induction, followed by tacrolimus and steroids for around 3 years.

The data were produced by immunoSEQ multiplex PCR, yet TCRdb's version contains in-frame clones alone and is incomplete. In the table there are more than 65,000 clones, over 85% of which are singletons. Details on this clone: The antigen is not known.

Study findings and constraints: The authors found GvH clones in recipient marrow, some appearing first in ileum or blood. An association linked early post-transplant HvG declines with peak circulating GvH clone levels.

Trimming removed 5 bases from V and 0 bases from J; junction bases left unmatched: 10. The CDR3 is made up of 16 amino acids. Germline V gene sequence: CDR1 MDHEN, CDR2 SYDVKM. Material: unstimulated CD8+ T cells sorted from spleen or lymph node cells, obtained before intestinal transplant. V usage is TRBV28 and J usage is TRBJ2-7; 7 bases are a match to TRBD1. The clonotype originates from a human donor who received an intestinal transplant. CDR3 amino acids: CASSETQGTNSYEQYF. The CDR3 DNA reads as TGTGCCAGCAGTGAAACACAGGGGACCAACTCCTACGAGCAGTACTTC.